This T cell receptor beta chain was captured in a study of T cell responses to AZD1222 COVID-19 vaccine. The study, taken as a whole, reports: Mostly white British, mostly female donors; authors suggested clonal diversity may be underestimated.

Profiled with immunoSEQ multiplex PCR; TCRdb holds only in-frame clones, not every one. The repertoire holds over 150,000 clones, with 85% to 90% as singletons. The CDR3 length is 16 residues. The V segment lost 0 bases and the J segment 6 bases; nucleotides outside the gene matches: 1. CDR1 and CDR2 (germline): SGHTA, FQGNSA. Note on this clone: The antigen remains undetermined.

The source of this sequence is an adult in good health. This chain uses TRBV7-2 with TRBJ2-2; TRBD2 matches 13 bases. The sample was peripheral blood, taken on day 0 of AZD1222 vaccination. The CDR3 loop reads CASSLAGLAGAGELFF. The CDR3 DNA sequence: TGTGCCAGCAGCTTAGCAGGACTAGCGGGAGCCGGGGAGCTGTTTTTT. The full variable domain, with the rest looked up from reference TRBV7-2 and TRBJ2-2, is GAGVSQSPSNKVTEKGKDVELRCDPISGHTALYWYRQSLGQGLEFLIYFQGNSAPDKSGLPSDRFSAERTGGSVSTLTIQRTQQEDSAVYLCASSLAGLAGAGELFFGEGSRLTVL.